This TCR beta chain was sequenced during a study of cytomegalovirus exposure and HLA in healthy donors. V was pared by 0 bases and J by 7 bases, with 19 bases between. The CDR3 has 17 amino acids. Per germline, CDR1 MNHEY and CDR2 SMNVEV (reference sequence). Primers included in the PCR were 60 Vbeta and 13 Jbeta primers. The assay was immunoSEQ multiplex PCR, and TCRdb's table has in-frame clones only and misses some. Counted here are about 82,000 clones, 55% to 70% occurring once; the ten biggest clones make up 14% to 15%. The source material was PBMCs. This sequence was found in a woman aged 40-49 years in good health and CMV-seropositive. The rearrangement uses TRBV27 and TRBJ1-5; D possibly corresponds to TRBD1 (5 bases). The CDR3 nucleotides read TGTGCCAGCAGTTTATCGATGGAGCCGGGGGATGGCCAGCCCCAGCATTTT. Translation gives CASSLSMEPGDGQPQHF.